The 17 T cell receptor beta chains presented below share a single source sample, sequenced in a study of cytomegalovirus exposure and HLA in healthy donors. The PCR contained 60 Vbeta and 13 Jbeta primers. The protocol was immunoSEQ multiplex PCR, while the TCRdb copy is restricted to in-frame clones and leaves out a portion. The table has 90,000 to 140,000 clones, 75% to 85% seen once; the top ten hold 2% to 2.5%. Material: PBMCs. The receptors come from a man under 40 in good health and CMV-seronegative.

The chain links TRBV27 to TRBJ2-7; 10 nucleotides agree with TRBD1. The junction had 10 bases not matched to a gene; V was cut back by 5 bases and J by 0 bases. CDR3 size: 17 residues. Germline CDR1 MNHEY, CDR2 SMNVEV (reference sequence). The CDR3 nucleotides read TGTGCCAGCAGTCCAGGGACAGGGGCCGCACCCTCCTACGAGCAGTACTTC. It is translated as CASSPGTGAAPSYEQYF.

CDR3 residues: CASSLVRVLHF. The CDR3 nucleotides read TGTGCCAGCAGCTTAGTCAGGGTTCTCCACTTT. The rearrangement uses TRBV7-9 and TRBJ1-6; maybe TRBD1 (5 bases). From germline, CDR1 is SEHNR and CDR2 FQNEAQ (reference sequence). The CDR3 sequence is 11 residues long. V shed 1 base and J shed 16 bases, with 8 bases lying between them.

J is TRBJ1-1 and V is TRBV21-1. TRBV21-1 has pseudogene status. This CDR3 contains 16 residues. The CDR3 DNA follows: TGTGCCAGCAGCAAAGGGTGGCGGGATCGGAACACTGAAGCTTTCTTT. This translates into CASSKGWRDRNTEAFF.

The V call is TRBV7-9, the J call TRBJ1-2; 7 bases are a match to TRBD1. CDR1 is SEHNR and CDR2 is FQNEAQ in the germline V gene (reference sequence). V shed 7 bases and J 5 bases; nucleotides not matched to a gene: 4. This CDR3 comprises 12 residues. CDR3 in amino acids: CASTLQGYGYTF. DNA of the CDR3: TGTGCCAGCACCCTACAGGGGTATGGCTACACCTTC.

This rearrangement joins TRBV4-1 to TRBJ1-5; D is unresolved. Trimming took 0 bases from V and 3 from J, leaving 12 bases between them. Germline V CDR1 and CDR2: MGHRA, YSYEKL. The CDR3 is made up of 16 amino acids. CDR3 loop: CASSQDLGRNNQPQHF. Written as DNA, the CDR3 is TGCGCCAGCAGCCAAGATTTGGGCAGGAACAATCAGCCCCAGCATTTT.

This sequence joins TRBV5-1 and TRBJ1-3; the D gene is possibly TRBD1 (5 bases). Germline V gene data show CDR1 as SGHRS and CDR2 as YFSETQ. The CDR3 is 16 residues long. Trimming removed 4 bases at V and 1 base at J, with 15 bases between. The CDR3 loop reads CASSRSGLSSGNTIYF. For the CDR3, the DNA is TGCGCCAGCAGCCGCTCGGGACTGAGTTCTGGAAACACCATATATTTT.

The chain recombines TRBV7-6 with TRBJ2-3; TRBD2 aligns across 8 bases. Germline CDR1 reads SGHVS; CDR2 reads FNYEAQ. Trimming at V came to 1 base and at J to 6 bases, leaving 6 bases not matched to a gene. This CDR3 has 15 residues. The CDR3 DNA reads TGTGCCAGCAGCTTAGGGGGCGCTAGCGGGGATACGCAGTATTTT. This sequence encodes CASSLGGASGDTQYF.

This chain links TRBV25-1 with TRBJ2-1, with D hard to call. The CDR3 runs 16 residues. Trimming removed 2 bases from V and 8 bases from J, with 19 bases in between. The germline gives CDR1 MGHDK, CDR2 SYGVNS. The CDR3 sequence: CASSENPFKRPHEQFF. CDR3 coding DNA: TGTGCCAGCAGTGAAAACCCCTTCAAGAGGCCCCATGAGCAGTTCTTC.

The J gene is TRBJ2-7, the V gene TRBV6-1, with TRBD1 matching over 12 bases. This CDR3 spans 15 amino acids. J was trimmed by 7 bases and V by 4 bases; bases with no gene match: 8. Germline values: CDR1 MNHNS, CDR2 SASEGT. The CDR3 nucleotides are TGTGCCAGCAGTGTTGGGACAGGGGGCACGGGAGAGCAGTACTTC. This codes for CASSVGTGGTGEQYF.

The DNA of the CDR3 is TGCGCCAGCAGCTCAGGACACGTTGCAACTAATGAAAAACTGTTTTTT. It codes for CASSSGHVATNEKLFF. The chain couples TRBV5-1 to TRBJ1-4; D perhaps matches TRBD1 (5 bases). The CDR3 runs to 16 residues. Germline V CDR1 and CDR2: SGHRS, YFSETQ. The V end was cut by 3 bases, the J end by 0 bases, with 12 bases between.

The V gene is TRBV5-6, the J gene TRBJ2-1; 9 bases line up with TRBD2. The CDR3 consists of 15 residues. Germline V gives CDR1 SGHDT, CDR2 YYEEEE. The V segment lost 1 base and the J segment 7 bases; nucleotides outside the gene matches: 6. The CDR3 reads CASSLMAGGRNEQFF. CDR3 DNA: TGTGCCAGCAGCTTGATGGCGGGGGGGCGGAATGAGCAGTTCTTC.

This chain uses TRBV7-3 with TRBJ2-3; 7 bases agree with TRBD2. CDR1 SGHTA and CDR2 FQGTGA come from the germline V gene. The CDR3 has 15 residues. The V gene end was trimmed by 0 bases and the J gene end by 0 bases; junction bases not matched to a gene: 0. The CDR3, as DNA: TGTGCCAGCAGCTTAACGGGGGGGAGCACAGATACGCAGTATTTT. Protein: CASSLTGGSTDTQYF. The full variable domain, completed using reference TRBV7-3 and TRBJ2-3, is GAGVSQTPSNKVTEKGKYVELRCDPISGHTALYWYRQSLGQGPEFLIYFQGTGAADDSGLPNDRFFAVRPEGSVSTLKIQRTERGDSAVYLCASSLTGGSTDTQYFGPGTRLTVL.

This sequence joins TRBV7-9 and TRBJ2-3; a weak D match, TRBD2 (5 bases). Trimming took off 5 bases at V and 8 bases at J, with 14 bases between the two ends. Germline V CDR1 and CDR2: SEHNR, FQNEAQ (reference sequence). The CDR3 extends over 13 amino acids. The CDR3 coding sequence is TGTGCCAGCAGCAGGACGGGGAGTGGTACGCAGTATTTT. This translates into CASSRTGSGTQYF.

The rearrangement uses TRBV10-1 and TRBJ2-7; tentative D call: TRBD1 (6 bases). This CDR3 spans 14 amino acids. Germline lookup yields CDR1 WNHNN and CDR2 SYGVQD (reference sequence). V was cut by 7 bases and J by 4 bases, with 17 bases left in between. CDR3 nucleotide sequence: TGCGCCAGCATAACCGGACAGCACCCTTACGAGCAGTACTTC. Protein product: CASITGQHPYEQYF.

As for this clone: A read error may produce the germline difference seen at one junction end. V and J are TRBV7-6 and TRBJ2-3, with D possibly TRBD2 on 5 matching bases. Per the germline V gene, CDR1 is SGHVS and CDR2 is FNYEAQ. The CDR3 consists of 15 residues. Written as DNA, the CDR3 is TGTGCCAGCAGCCTAGCAACCCTGGGTACAGATACGCAGTGTTTT. This translates into CASSLATLGTDTQCF.

This chain connects TRBV29-1 to TRBJ1-4; D ambiguous. Germline V gene lookup returns CDR1 SQVTM and CDR2 ANQGSEA. CDR3 size: 12 residues. V gave up 6 bases and J gave up 8 bases, with 13 bases separating them. CDR3: CSVGLVGEKLFF. In DNA form, the CDR3 reads TGCAGCGTAGGACTAGTTGGGGAAAAACTGTTTTTT.

CDR3 DNA sequence: TGTGCCAGCAGTTTAATCTCAGCTGGAAACACCATATATTTT. As protein: CASSLISAGNTIYF. The chain is built from TRBV28 and TRBJ1-3, with D hard to call. Per the germline V gene, CDR1 is MDHEN and CDR2 is SYDVKM. The V end lost 2 bases, the J end lost 2 bases, and 7 bases lay between the germline ends. This CDR3 is 14 amino acids long.